The source of this T cell receptor beta chain is a study of cytomegalovirus exposure and HLA in healthy donors. The count of this clone is one. The study ran its PCR with 60 Vbeta and 13 Jbeta primers. Method: immunoSEQ multiplex PCR; TCRdb's copy keeps in-frame clones and lacks some. Among roughly 150,000 clones listed, roughly 79% were seen once. Per the germline V gene, CDR1 is GTSNPN and CDR2 is SVGIG (reference sequence). The CDR3 runs to 12 residues. What was sequenced was PBMCs. V usage is TRBV30 and J usage is TRBJ2-5; D not certain. The J call may not be correct, given that the DNA end is closer to TRBJ2-7. The source of this sequence is a man aged 18 to 30 in good health and CMV-seropositive. For the CDR3, the DNA is TGTGCCTGGAGTCCGAGCTCCTACGAGCAGTACTTC. This codes for CAWSPSSYEQYF.